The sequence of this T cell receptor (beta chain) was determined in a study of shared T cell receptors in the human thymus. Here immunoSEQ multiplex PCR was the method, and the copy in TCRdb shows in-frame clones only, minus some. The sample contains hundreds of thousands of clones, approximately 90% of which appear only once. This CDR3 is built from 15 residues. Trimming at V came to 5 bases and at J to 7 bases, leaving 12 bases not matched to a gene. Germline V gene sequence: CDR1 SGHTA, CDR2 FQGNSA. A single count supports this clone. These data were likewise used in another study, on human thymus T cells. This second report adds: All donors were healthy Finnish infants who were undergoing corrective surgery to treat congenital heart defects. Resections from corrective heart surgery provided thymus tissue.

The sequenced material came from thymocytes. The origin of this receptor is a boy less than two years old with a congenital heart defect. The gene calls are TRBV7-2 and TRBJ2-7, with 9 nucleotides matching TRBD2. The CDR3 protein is CASSQGLAGECEQYF. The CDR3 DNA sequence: TGTGCCAGCAGCCAAGGGTTAGCGGGAGAATGTGAGCAGTACTTC.